Detailed here is one TCR beta chain. The sample is drawn from a study of blood T cell repertoires in COVID-19. Study-level information: COVID-19 samples, acute and convalescent, were from the United States, Italy and Spain.

As processed by the authors: By means of reference gene primer amplification, nucleated cell counts were estimated. Data came from immunoSEQ multiplex PCR; TCRdb stores just in-frame clones and leaves some out. D and trimming come from the DNA, and the V and J calls and clone size come from that table. Here the sample spans some 70,000 clones, about 86% being singletons. CDR3 length: 13 amino acids. Trimming pared 8 bases from V and 13 bases from J, leaving 20 bases between. Germline CDR1 and CDR2: MNHEY and SVGAGI. This sequence joins TRBV6-5 and TRBJ1-4; perhaps TRBD1 as D (5 bases). The sequence was collected from a woman aged 55 to 70 with acute or convalescent COVID-19. Material: peripheral blood. Here the CDR3 DNA reads TGTGCCAGCGGGGGACTCCGACCGTCGGGACTGTTTTTT. Amino acids: CASGGLRPSGLFF.